This T cell receptor beta chain emerged from a study of early T cells in non-severe SARS-CoV-2 infection. Germline V gene lookup returns CDR1 KGHDR and CDR2 SFDVKD. The CDR3 extends over 15 amino acids. V lost 6 bases, J lost 0 bases, and 14 bases lay in between. The sample holds many counts of this clonotype. Its matching antigen is unknown. Whole-study findings and limits: Anti-spike CD8 responses were favored by VDJdb matching, which missed private and CD4 specificities.

MiXCR, run by TCRdb on the 5' RACE reads, gives a single entry per CDR3 protein. The sample has tens of thousands of distinct CDR3 sequences, 4.5% seen once; the top ten hold about 7.8%. The clonotype originates from an adult who was a healthcare worker with PCR-confirmed SARS-CoV-2 infection or an uninfected control (not recorded which). Sequencing was carried out using whole blood. The V gene is TRBV24-1, the J gene TRBJ2-7, with D possibly matching TRBD1 (6 bases). The CDR3 reads CATSPSRGSSYEQYF. The CDR3 coding sequence is TGTGCCACCAGTCCAAGCAGGGGCAGCTCCTACGAGCAGTACTTC.